A selection of T cell receptor beta chains follows, all from one sample in a study of human T cells and chemical hapten exposure. TCRdb re-called the RACE reads through MiXCR, storing one row per CDR3 protein. The sample records around 380,000 distinct CDR3 sequences, around 5.5% being singletons. The sequencing used whole blood, collected in connection with sensitization to the hapten diphenylcyclopropenone (DPC). These TCRs come from a woman aged 18-35 years with alopecia areata. Some clones in this sample may be carry-over from other donors' samples. CDR3s include the opening cysteine and the closing phenylalanine or tryptophan. A D gene is named only where the DNA matches it firmly. Expanded clones are given a class, and other clones once, few, many or no size at all.

size: many; V: TRBV28; J: TRBJ1-1; D: NA; CDR3: CASSPAAGFNTEAFF; DNA: TGTGCCAGCAGTCCAGCCGCAGGGTTCAACACTGAAGCTTTCTTT
size: few; V: TRBV5-6; J: TRBJ1-2; D: TRBD1; CDR3: CASSFRQGPYYGYTF; DNA: TGTGCCAGCAGCTTTCGACAGGGCCCTTACTATGGCTACACCTTC
size: NA; V: TRBV4-2; J: TRBJ1-4; D: NA; CDR3: CASSQEVLGGNEKLFF; DNA: TGTGCCAGCAGCCAAGAAGTGCTGGGGGGAAATGAAAAACTGTTTTTT
size: NA; V: TRBV4-2; J: TRBJ2-1; D: TRBD2; CDR3: CTSSQEGLGGEQFF; DNA: TGTACCAGCAGCCAAGAGGGACTAGGGGGAGAGCAGTTCTTC
size: NA; V: TRBV29-1; J: TRBJ2-3; D: NA; CDR3: CSVVGQFTDTQYF; DNA: TGCAGCGTTGTGGGACAATTCACAGATACGCAGTATTTT
size: many; V: TRBV12-3/TRBV12-4; J: TRBJ2-7; D: NA; CDR3: CASSLWLPFGEQYF; DNA: TGTGCCAGCAGTTTGTGGCTACCCTTTGGGGAGCAGTACTTC
size: many; V: TRBV15; J: TRBJ1-1; D: TRBD1; CDR3: CATSSRQGANTEAFF; DNA: TGTGCCACCAGCTCAAGACAGGGGGCGAACACTGAAGCTTTCTTT
size: few; V: TRBV11-2; J: TRBJ1-1; D: NA; CDR3: CASSSGGLYTEAFF; DNA: TGTGCCAGCAGCTCCGGGGGACTGTACACTGAAGCTTTCTTT
size: NA; V: TRBV11-2; J: TRBJ2-3; D: NA; CDR3: CASSLGDRGPRVDTQYF; DNA: TGTGCCAGCAGCTTAGGGGATAGGGGTCCCCGTGTTGATACGCAGTATTTT
size: few; V: TRBV29-1; J: TRBJ2-3; D: TRBD1; CDR3: CSVDWTGGTDTQYF; DNA: TGCAGCGTTGACTGGACAGGGGGCACAGATACGCAGTATTTT
size: many; V: TRBV6-2/TRBV6-3; J: TRBJ2-2; D: NA; CDR3: CASSLQGNTGELFF; DNA: TGTGCCAGCAGCTTACAGGGGAACACCGGGGAGCTGTTTTTT
size: NA; V: TRBV20-1; J: TRBJ2-3; D: TRBD2; CDR3: CSARTTSGGWDTQYF; DNA: TGCAGTGCTAGAACCACTAGCGGGGGGTGGGATACGCAGTATTTT
size: NA; V: TRBV7-2; J: TRBJ1-3; D: NA; CDR3: CASSLTGPTIYF; DNA: TGTGCCAGCAGCTTGACAGGACCCACCATATATTTT
size: few; V: TRBV7-6; J: TRBJ2-5; D: NA; CDR3: CASSLEAAKGLETQYF; DNA: TGTGCCAGCAGCTTAGAGGCGGCGAAAGGGTTAGAGACCCAGTACTTC
size: few; V: TRBV5-1; J: TRBJ2-7; D: TRBD2; CDR3: CASSLALTSGGRYEQYF; DNA: TGCGCCAGCAGCTTGGCACTCACTAGCGGGGGGCGGTACGAGCAGTACTTC
size: few; V: TRBV7-9; J: TRBJ1-4; D: NA; CDR3: CASTILGNLADEKLFF; DNA: TGTGCCAGCACCATCCTGGGGAATTTGGCGGATGAAAAACTGTTTTTT
size: NA; V: TRBV4-1; J: TRBJ2-1; D: TRBD2; CDR3: CASSFRLAGGLYNEQFF; DNA: TGCGCCAGCAGTTTTCGACTAGCGGGGGGGTTATACAATGAGCAGTTCTTC
size: NA; V: TRBV6-2/TRBV6-3; J: TRBJ1-5; D: NA; CDR3: CASSYAGNGYSNQPQHF; DNA: TGTGCCAGCAGTTACGCAGGGAATGGATATAGCAATCAGCCCCAGCATTTT
size: many; V: TRBV29-1; J: TRBJ1-2; D: TRBD1; CDR3: CSVRETGVNYGYTF; DNA: TGCAGCGTCCGGGAGACAGGGGTTAACTATGGCTACACCTTC
size: many; V: TRBV27; J: TRBJ1-2; D: TRBD1; CDR3: CASSANRGLDYGYTF; DNA: TGTGCCAGCAGTGCAAACAGGGGGCTAGACTATGGCTACACCTTC
size: many; V: TRBV2; J: TRBJ2-3; D: NA; CDR3: CASRIDELSTDTQYF; DNA: TGTGCCAGCAGAATCGACGAACTCAGCACAGATACGCAGTATTTT
size: NA; V: TRBV6-2/TRBV6-3; J: TRBJ1-2; D: TRBD1; CDR3: CASSYSTGGGYGYTF; DNA: TGTGCCAGCAGTTACTCTACAGGGGGCGGCTATGGCTACACCTTC
size: few; V: TRBV12-3/TRBV12-4; J: TRBJ1-2; D: NA; CDR3: CASSLTAVGYGYTF; DNA: TGTGCCAGCAGTCTTACTGCCGTTGGCTATGGCTACACCTTC
size: many; V: TRBV6-4; J: TRBJ1-5; D: NA; CDR3: CASSEGAGMQPQHF; DNA: TGTGCCAGCAGTGAAGGGGCAGGAATGCAGCCCCAGCATTTT
size: many; V: TRBV29-1; J: TRBJ1-3; D: TRBD1; CDR3: CSVYGTEAGSGNTIYF; DNA: TGCAGCGTTTACGGGACAGAAGCGGGCTCTGGAAACACCATATATTTT
size: many; V: TRBV6-5; J: TRBJ1-5; D: TRBD1; CDR3: CASSQGASNQPQHF; DNA: TGTGCCAGCAGTCAGGGGGCAAGCAATCAGCCCCAGCATTTT
size: NA; V: TRBV7-9; J: TRBJ2-7; D: TRBD1; CDR3: CASSSRQGTLTYEQYF; DNA: TGTGCCAGCAGCTCCCGACAGGGGACTTTAACCTACGAGCAGTACTTC
size: many; V: TRBV7-8; J: TRBJ2-1; D: NA; CDR3: CASSSGRRPWGNEQFF; DNA: TGTGCCAGCAGCTCAGGACGCCGCCCGTGGGGCAATGAGCAGTTCTTC
size: few; V: TRBV12-3/TRBV12-4; J: TRBJ2-5; D: NA; CDR3: CASSTSGGGQETQYF; DNA: TGTGCCAGCAGTACGTCAGGGGGGGGCCAAGAGACCCAGTACTTC
size: many; V: TRBV5-5; J: TRBJ2-7; D: TRBD1; CDR3: CASSSGQGPASYEQYF; DNA: TGTGCCAGCAGCTCAGGACAGGGCCCGGCCTCCTACGAGCAGTACTTC
size: few; V: TRBV5-1; J: TRBJ1-3; D: NA; CDR3: CASSLAGYGNTIYF; DNA: TGCGCCAGCAGCTTGGCAGGGTATGGAAACACCATATATTTT
size: NA; V: TRBV15; J: TRBJ1-1; D: TRBD1; CDR3: CATSRDLFRGGLRNTEAFF; DNA: TGTGCCACCAGCAGAGATCTTTTCAGGGGGGGCCTCAGGAACACTGAAGCTTTCTTT
size: few; V: TRBV5-6; J: TRBJ1-2; D: NA; CDR3: CASSSQNYGYTF; DNA: TGTGCCAGCAGCTCTCAGAACTATGGCTACACCTTC
size: many; V: TRBV24-1; J: TRBJ1-4; D: NA; CDR3: CATSDPTRGSGEKLFF; DNA: TGTGCCACCAGTGATCCTACCAGGGGAAGTGGGGAAAAACTGTTTTTT
size: many; V: TRBV7-8; J: TRBJ2-3; D: NA; CDR3: CASSRGAADTQYF; DNA: TGTGCCAGCAGCCGGGGGGCCGCAGATACGCAGTATTTT
size: many; V: TRBV29-1; J: TRBJ1-5; D: TRBD1; CDR3: CSYSEGQTDQPQHF; DNA: TGCAGTTACTCGGAGGGACAGACTGATCAGCCCCAGCATTTT